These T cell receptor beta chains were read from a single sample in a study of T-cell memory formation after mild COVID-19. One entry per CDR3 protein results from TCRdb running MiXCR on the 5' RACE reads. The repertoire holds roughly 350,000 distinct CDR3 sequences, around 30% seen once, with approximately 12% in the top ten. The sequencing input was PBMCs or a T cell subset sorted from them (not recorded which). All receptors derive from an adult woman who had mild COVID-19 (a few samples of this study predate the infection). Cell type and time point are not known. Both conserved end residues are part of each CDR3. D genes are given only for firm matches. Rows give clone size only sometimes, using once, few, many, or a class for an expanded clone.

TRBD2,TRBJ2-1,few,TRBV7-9,CASSLGWRETIEQFF,TGTGCCAGCAGCTTAGGATGGCGGGAGACGATTGAGCAGTTCTTC
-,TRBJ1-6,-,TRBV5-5,CASSLVAAGTSYNSPLHF,TGTGCCAGCAGCTTGGTGGCCGCTGGGACCTCCTATAATTCACCCCTCCACTTT
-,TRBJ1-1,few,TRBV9,CASSGSAGIVTEAFF,TGTGCCAGCAGCGGATCCGCGGGGATAGTCACTGAAGCTTTCTTT
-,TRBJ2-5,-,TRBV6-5,CASRAATALRGETQYF,TGTGCCAGCAGAGCCGCGACCGCCTTAAGGGGAGAGACCCAGTACTTC
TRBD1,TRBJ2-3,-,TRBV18,CASSPDRGSSDTQYF,TGTGCCAGCTCACCGGACAGGGGAAGTTCAGATACGCAGTATTTT
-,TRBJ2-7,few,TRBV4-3,CASSQVQGLNEQYF,TGCGCCAGCAGCCAAGTACAGGGATTAAACGAGCAGTACTTC
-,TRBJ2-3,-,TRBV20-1,CSARTADTDTQYF,TGCAGTGCTAGAACGGCGGACACAGATACGCAGTATTTT
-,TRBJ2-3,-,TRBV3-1,CASSQAVAADTQYF,TGTGCCAGCAGCCAAGCGGTCGCGGCAGATACGCAGTATTTT
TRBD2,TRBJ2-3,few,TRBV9,CASSALAGSSTDTQYF,TGTGCCAGCAGCGCACTAGCGGGGAGTAGCACAGATACGCAGTATTTT
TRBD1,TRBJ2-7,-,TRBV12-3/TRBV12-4,CASSQVGQTSYEQYF,TGTGCCAGCAGTCAGGTGGGACAGACCTCCTACGAGCAGTACTTC
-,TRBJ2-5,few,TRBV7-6,CASSLGRGTQYF,TGTGCCAGCAGCTTAGGACGAGGGACCCAGTACTTC
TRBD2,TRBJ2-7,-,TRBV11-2,CASSFLTSSPGLAGGRVEQYF,TGTGCCAGCAGCTTCTTAACATCGTCGCCGGGACTAGCGGGAGGGCGGGTCGAGCAGTACTTC
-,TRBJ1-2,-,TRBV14,CASSQVKRGGYTF,TGTGCCAGCAGCCAAGTTAAGAGGGGCGGCTACACCTTC
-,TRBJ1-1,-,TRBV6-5,CASSYSGGSLTEAFF,TGTGCCAGCAGTTACTCGGGAGGGAGTTTGACTGAAGCTTTCTTT
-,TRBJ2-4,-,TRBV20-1,CSARDIMGDGNIQYF,TGCAGTGCTAGAGATATAATGGGCGATGGGAACATTCAGTACTTC
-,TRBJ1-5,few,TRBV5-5,CASSLVGGDGSNQPQHF,TGTGCCAGCAGCTTGGTAGGGGGAGACGGTAGCAATCAGCCCCAGCATTTT
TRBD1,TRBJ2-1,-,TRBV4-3,CASSQLGQVFNEQFF,TGCGCCAGCAGCCAATTGGGACAGGTATTCAATGAGCAGTTCTTC
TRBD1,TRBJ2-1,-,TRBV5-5,CASSRWDSYNEQFF,TGTGCCAGCAGCAGGTGGGACAGCTACAATGAGCAGTTCTTC
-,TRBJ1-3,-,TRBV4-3,CASSQDQLGVISGNTIYF,TGCGCCAGCAGCCAAGATCAGTTGGGTGTGATCTCTGGAAACACCATATATTTT
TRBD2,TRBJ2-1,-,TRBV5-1,CASSLVAGSSYNEQFF,TGCGCCAGCAGCTTGGTAGCGGGGTCGTCCTACAATGAGCAGTTCTTC
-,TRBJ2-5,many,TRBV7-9,CASRNREEETQYF,TGTGCCAGCAGGAACAGGGAGGAGGAGACCCAGTACTTC
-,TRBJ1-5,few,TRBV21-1,CASSSQGSNQPQHF,TGTGCCAGCAGCTCACAGGGGTCCAATCAGCCCCAGCATTTT
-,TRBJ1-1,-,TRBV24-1,CATSDSGELGAFF,TGTGCCACCAGTGATTCAGGGGAGCTTGGGGCTTTCTTT
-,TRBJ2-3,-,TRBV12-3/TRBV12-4,CASSLPTGITDTQYF,TGTGCCAGCAGTTTGCCGACAGGTATCACAGATACGCAGTATTTT
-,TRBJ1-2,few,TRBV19,CASSITRQDNYGYTF,TGTGCCAGTAGTATAACGAGACAGGATAACTATGGCTACACCTTC
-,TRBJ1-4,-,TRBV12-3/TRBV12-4,CASSPRLKSNEKLFF,TGTGCCAGCAGCCCTAGACTAAAGTCAAATGAAAAACTGTTTTTT
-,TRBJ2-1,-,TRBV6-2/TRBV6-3,CASSTPQNRNEQFF,TGTGCCAGCAGTACCCCCCAGAATAGGAATGAGCAGTTCTTC
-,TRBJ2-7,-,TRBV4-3,CASSQVAGPTYEQYF,TGCGCCAGCAGCCAAGTCGCAGGACCAACCTACGAGCAGTACTTC
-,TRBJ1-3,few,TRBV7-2,CASSLIRASSIGNTIYF,TGTGCCAGCAGCTTAATCCGGGCTTCGTCAATCGGAAACACCATATATTTT
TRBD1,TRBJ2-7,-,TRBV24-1,CASNLTGGHDEQYF,TGTGCCTCGAACCTGACAGGGGGCCATGACGAGCAGTACTTC
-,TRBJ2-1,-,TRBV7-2,CASRLQGGAREFF,TGTGCCAGCCGACTCCAGGGCGGGGCTAGAGAGTTCTTC
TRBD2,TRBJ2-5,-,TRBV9,CASSVESPGGRASRETQYF,TGTGCCAGCAGCGTAGAAAGCCCGGGGGGGAGAGCCAGCAGGGAGACCCAGTACTTC
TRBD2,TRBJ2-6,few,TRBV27,CASSLRGGTGANVLTF,TGTGCCAGCAGCCTGCGGGGAGGGACTGGGGCCAACGTCCTGACTTTC
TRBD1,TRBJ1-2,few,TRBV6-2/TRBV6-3,CAAYRQGLYGYTF,TGTGCAGCTTACCGACAGGGTCTCTATGGCTACACCTTC
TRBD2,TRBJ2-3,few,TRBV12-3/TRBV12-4,CASSMAGGTSTDTQYF,TGTGCCAGCAGTATGGCGGGGGGGACTAGCACAGATACGCAGTATTTT
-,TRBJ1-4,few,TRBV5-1,CASSLGRASVNEKLFF,TGCGCCAGCAGCTTGGGGCGGGCGTCTGTTAATGAAAAACTGTTTTTT
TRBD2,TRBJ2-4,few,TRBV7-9,CASRGTSGDKNIQYF,TGTGCCAGCCGCGGGACTAGCGGAGACAAAAACATTCAGTACTTC
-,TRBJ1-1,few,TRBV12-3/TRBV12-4,CASSLRPMNTEAFF,TGTGCCAGCAGTTTGCGGCCTATGAACACTGAAGCTTTCTTT
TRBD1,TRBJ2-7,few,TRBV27,CASSLNQGVQYEQYF,TGTGCCAGCAGTTTAAATCAGGGGGTTCAATACGAGCAGTACTTC
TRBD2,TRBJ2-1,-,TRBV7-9,CASSLTRLAGGTSSYNEQFF,TGTGCCAGCAGCTTAACCCGACTAGCGGGGGGGACTAGCTCCTACAATGAGCAGTTCTTC
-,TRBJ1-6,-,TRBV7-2,CASSSQGGLNSPLHF,TGTGCCAGCAGCTCACAGGGTGGACTTAATTCACCCCTCCACTTT
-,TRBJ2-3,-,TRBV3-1,CASSPRSDTDTQYF,TGTGCCAGCAGCCCCCGGTCGGACACAGATACGCAGTATTTT
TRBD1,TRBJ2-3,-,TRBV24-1,CATSFGQGIATDTQYF,TGTGCCACCAGCTTTGGACAGGGGATAGCGACAGATACGCAGTATTTT
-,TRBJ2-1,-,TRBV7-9,CASSPRATGGEQFF,TGTGCCAGCAGCCCGAGGGCGACAGGAGGGGAGCAGTTCTTC
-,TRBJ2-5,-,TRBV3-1,CASSPRAVQETQYF,TGTGCCAGCAGCCCTCGAGCGGTCCAAGAGACCCAGTACTTC
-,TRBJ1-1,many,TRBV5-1,CASSLSTVLNTEAFF,TGCGCCAGCAGCTTGTCGACAGTCCTGAACACTGAAGCTTTCTTT
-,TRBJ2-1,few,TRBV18,CASSPPDRSSYNEQFF,TGTGCCAGCTCACCACCCGACAGGTCTTCCTACAATGAGCAGTTCTTC
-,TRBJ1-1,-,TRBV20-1,CSPGGGGNTEAFF,TGCAGTCCCGGAGGGGGGGGGAACACTGAAGCTTTCTTT
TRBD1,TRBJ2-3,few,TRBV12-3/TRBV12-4,CASSFRDRYTDTQYF,TGTGCCAGCAGTTTCCGGGACAGGTACACAGATACGCAGTATTTT
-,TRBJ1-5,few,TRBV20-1,CSARVEFNQPQHF,TGCAGTGCTAGAGTAGAGTTTAATCAGCCCCAGCATTTT
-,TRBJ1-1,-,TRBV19,CASNHILQSSNTEAFF,TGTGCCAGTAACCATATTCTCCAGTCCTCGAACACTGAAGCTTTCTTT
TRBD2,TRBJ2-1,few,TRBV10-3,CASRTSGGWNNEQFF,TGTGCCTCAAGGACTAGCGGGGGCTGGAACAATGAGCAGTTCTTC
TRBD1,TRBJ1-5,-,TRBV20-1,CSASPDRGYNQPQHF,TGCAGTGCTAGCCCGGACAGGGGGTACAATCAGCCCCAGCATTTT
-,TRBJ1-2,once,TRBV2,CASRREIDGYTF,TGTGCCAGCAGAAGAGAGATCGATGGCTACACCTTC
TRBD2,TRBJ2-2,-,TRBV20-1,CSARVGGGANTGELFF,TGCAGTGCTAGAGTGGGCGGGGGAGCGAACACCGGGGAGCTGTTTTTT
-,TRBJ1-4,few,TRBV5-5,CASSLSGGNEKLFF,TGTGCCAGCAGCTTGTCGGGGGGGAATGAAAAACTGTTTTTT